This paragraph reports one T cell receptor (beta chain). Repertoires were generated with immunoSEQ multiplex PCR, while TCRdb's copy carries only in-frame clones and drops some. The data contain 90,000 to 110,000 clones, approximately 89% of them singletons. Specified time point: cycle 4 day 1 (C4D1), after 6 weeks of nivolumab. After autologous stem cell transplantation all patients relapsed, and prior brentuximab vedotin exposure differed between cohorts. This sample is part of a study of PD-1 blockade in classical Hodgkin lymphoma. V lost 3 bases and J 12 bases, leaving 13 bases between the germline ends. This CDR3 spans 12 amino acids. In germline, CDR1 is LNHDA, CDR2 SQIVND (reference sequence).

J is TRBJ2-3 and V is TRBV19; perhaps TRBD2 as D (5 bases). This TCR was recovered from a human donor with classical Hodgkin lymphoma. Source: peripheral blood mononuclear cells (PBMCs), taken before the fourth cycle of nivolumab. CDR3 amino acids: CASSMEAGFQYF. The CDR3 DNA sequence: TGTGCCAGTAGTATGGAGGCCGGGTTTCAGTATTTT. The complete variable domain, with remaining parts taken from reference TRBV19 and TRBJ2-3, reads DGGITQSPKYLFRKEGQNVTLSCEQNLNHDAMYWYRQDPGQGLRLIYYSQIVNDFQKGDIAEGYSVSREKKESFPLTVTSAQKNPTAFYLCASSMEAGFQYFGPGTRLTVL.